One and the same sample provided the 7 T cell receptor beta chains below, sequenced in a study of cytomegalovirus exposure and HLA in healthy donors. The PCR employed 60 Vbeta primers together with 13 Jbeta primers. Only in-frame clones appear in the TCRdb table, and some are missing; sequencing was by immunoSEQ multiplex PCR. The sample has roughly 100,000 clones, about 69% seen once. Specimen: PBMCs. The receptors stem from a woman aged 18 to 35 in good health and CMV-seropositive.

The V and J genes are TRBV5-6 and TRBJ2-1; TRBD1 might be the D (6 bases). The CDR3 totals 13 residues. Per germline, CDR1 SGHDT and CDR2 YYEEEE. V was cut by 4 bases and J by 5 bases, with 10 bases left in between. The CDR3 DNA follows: TGTGCCAGCAGCACGGGACATCACAATGAGCAGTTCTTC. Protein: CASSTGHHNEQFF.

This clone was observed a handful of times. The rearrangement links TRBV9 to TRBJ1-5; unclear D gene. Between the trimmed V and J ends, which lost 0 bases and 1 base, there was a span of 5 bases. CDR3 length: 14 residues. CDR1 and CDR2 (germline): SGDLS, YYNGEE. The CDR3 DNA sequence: TGTGCCAGCAGCGTAGATAGCAGCAATCAGCCCCAGCATTTT. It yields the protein CASSVDSSNQPQHF.

CDR3 in DNA: TGCAGCGTTGAGAGGGACAGGGGGCAGCCCCAGCATTTT. Translation: CSVERDRGQPQHF. The rearrangement links TRBV29-1 to TRBJ1-5, with 11 bases aligning to TRBD1. Germline assignment: CDR1 SQVTM and CDR2 ANQGSEA. V lost 3 bases, J lost 7 bases, and 2 bases stayed unmatched. CDR3 size: 13 residues.

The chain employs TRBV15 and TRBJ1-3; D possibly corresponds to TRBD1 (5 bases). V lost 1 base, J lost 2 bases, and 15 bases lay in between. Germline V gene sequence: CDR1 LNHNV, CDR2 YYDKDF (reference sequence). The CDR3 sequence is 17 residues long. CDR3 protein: CATSRVTGVLTGNTIYF. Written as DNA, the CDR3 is TGTGCCACCAGCAGAGTAACAGGCGTACTCACTGGAAACACCATATATTTT.

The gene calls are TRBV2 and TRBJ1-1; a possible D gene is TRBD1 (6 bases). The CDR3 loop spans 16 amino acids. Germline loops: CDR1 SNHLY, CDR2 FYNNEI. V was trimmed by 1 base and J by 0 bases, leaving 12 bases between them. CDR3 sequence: CASSEVGTIMNTEAFF. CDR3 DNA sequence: TGTGCCAGCAGTGAAGTGGGGACAATTATGAACACTGAAGCTTTCTTT.

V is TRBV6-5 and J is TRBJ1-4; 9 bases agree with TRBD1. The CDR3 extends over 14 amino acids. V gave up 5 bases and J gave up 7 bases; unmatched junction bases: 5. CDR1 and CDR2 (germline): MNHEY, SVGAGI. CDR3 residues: CASSGTGLGEKLFF. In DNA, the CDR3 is TGTGCCAGCAGTGGGACAGGGCTGGGTGAAAAACTGTTTTTT.

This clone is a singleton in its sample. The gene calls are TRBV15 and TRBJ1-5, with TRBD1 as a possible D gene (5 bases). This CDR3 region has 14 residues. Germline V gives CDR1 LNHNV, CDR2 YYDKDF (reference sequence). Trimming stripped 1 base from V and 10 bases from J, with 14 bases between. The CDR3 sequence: CATSRVKGINPQHF. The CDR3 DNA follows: TGTGCCACCAGCAGAGTAAAGGGGATCAACCCCCAGCATTTT.